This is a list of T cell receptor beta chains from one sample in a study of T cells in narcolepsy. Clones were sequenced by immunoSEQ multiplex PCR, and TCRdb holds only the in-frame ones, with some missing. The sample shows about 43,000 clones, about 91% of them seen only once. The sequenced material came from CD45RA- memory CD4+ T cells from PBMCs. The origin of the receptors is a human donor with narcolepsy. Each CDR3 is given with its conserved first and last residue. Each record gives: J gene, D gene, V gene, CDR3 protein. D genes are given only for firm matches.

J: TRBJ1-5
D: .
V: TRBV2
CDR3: CASSGTQGRGPYSNQPQHF

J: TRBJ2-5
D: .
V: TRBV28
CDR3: CASRTARASHTQYF

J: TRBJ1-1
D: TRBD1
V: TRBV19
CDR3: CASSDRGPTEAFF

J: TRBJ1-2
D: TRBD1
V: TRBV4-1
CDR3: CASSPFLTGANHPSLGGYTF

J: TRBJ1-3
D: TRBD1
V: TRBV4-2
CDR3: CASSIHHGTEAGNTIYF

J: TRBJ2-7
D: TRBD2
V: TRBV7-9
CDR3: CASMQLAGPVEQYF

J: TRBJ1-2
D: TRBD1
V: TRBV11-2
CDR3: CASSSNRGRAGYTF

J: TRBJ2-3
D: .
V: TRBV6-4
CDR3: CASSEGALTDTQYF

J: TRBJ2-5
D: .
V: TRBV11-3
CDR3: CASSLGQMETQYF

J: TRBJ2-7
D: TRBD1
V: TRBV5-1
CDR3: CASSLDGTGKEYF

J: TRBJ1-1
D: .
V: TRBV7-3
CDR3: CASSSSLGGEAFF

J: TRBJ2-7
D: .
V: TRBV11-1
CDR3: CANRLGGYEQYF

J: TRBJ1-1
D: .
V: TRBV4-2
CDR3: CASSQGTRALLHDTEAFF

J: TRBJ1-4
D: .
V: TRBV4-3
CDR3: CASSQDTRHNEKLFF

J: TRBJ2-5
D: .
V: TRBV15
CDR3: CATSRDRLGDIRGETQYF

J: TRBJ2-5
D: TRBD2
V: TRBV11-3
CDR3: CASSPAGGVTQYF

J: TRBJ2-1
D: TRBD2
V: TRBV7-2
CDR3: CASSSSGGNYNEQFF

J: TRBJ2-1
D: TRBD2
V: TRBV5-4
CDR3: CASSSGPGLAERNEQFF

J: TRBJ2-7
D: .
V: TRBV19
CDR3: CASSPGWGPTYEQYF

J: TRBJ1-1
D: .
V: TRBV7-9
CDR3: CASNWGLSNTEAFF

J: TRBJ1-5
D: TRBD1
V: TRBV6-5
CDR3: CASSLGQGRQPQHF

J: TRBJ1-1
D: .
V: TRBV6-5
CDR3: CASSYTTPRAEAFF

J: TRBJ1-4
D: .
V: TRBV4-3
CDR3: CASSQDSGLGSTNEKLFF

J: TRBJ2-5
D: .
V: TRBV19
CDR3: CASRRQEEETQYF

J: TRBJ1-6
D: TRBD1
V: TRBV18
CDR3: CASSQGGDNSPLHF

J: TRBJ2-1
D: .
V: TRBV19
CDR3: CASSRNGLASSYNEQFF

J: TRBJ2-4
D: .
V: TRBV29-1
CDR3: CSAQQGLFAQNIQYF

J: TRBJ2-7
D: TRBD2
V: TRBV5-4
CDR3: CASSSPQLSSGAYEQYF

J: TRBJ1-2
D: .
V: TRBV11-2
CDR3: CASSQEWAGDYGYTF

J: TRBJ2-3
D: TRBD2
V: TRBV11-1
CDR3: CASSFGSGDTQYF

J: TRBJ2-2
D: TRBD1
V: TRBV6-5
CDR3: CASSDRVLNTGELFF

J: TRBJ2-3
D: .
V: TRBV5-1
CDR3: CASSLDRGAVDTQYF

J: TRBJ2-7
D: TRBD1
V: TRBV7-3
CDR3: CASSLIAGGYEQYF

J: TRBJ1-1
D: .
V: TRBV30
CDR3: CALWVTEAFF

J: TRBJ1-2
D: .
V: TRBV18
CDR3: CASSPGGMVGYTF

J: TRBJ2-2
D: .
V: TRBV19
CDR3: CASKYLYTGELFF

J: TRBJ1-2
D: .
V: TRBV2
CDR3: CASGENNYGYTF

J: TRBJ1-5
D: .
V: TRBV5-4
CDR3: CASSAMGSNQPQHF

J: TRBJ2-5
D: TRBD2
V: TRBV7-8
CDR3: CASSQASGGGETQYF

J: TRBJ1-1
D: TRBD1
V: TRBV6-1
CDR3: CASSVQGAGGAEAFF

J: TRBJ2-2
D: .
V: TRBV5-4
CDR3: CASSLVRTAGELFF

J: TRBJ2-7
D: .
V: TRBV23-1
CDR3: CASSLWIPRQNSAGFYEQYF